This TCR beta chain came from a study of shared clonotypes between healthy human individuals. Only in-frame clones appear in the TCRdb table, and some are missing; sequencing was by immunoSEQ multiplex PCR. Counted here are roughly 2 million clones, 90% to 96% occurring once; the ten biggest clones make up more than 0.1%. Germline assignment: CDR1 MNHEY and CDR2 SVGAGI. Trimming removed 0 bases from V and 9 bases from J; junction bases left unmatched: 4. CDR3 length: 14 amino acids. The TCR was taken from a man younger than 30 in good health. The specimen was naive CD4+ T cells sorted from blood. Subset given: CD45RA+ positively selected. V gene TRBV6-5 combines with J gene TRBJ2-1; TRBD1 matches 8 bases. This chain's CDR3 is CASSYSQGVGEQFF. In nucleotides, the CDR3 is TGTGCCAGCAGTTACTCACAGGGGGTCGGTGAGCAGTTCTTC.